The next 27 T cell receptor beta chains were all read from a single sample in a study of OX40 agonist ivuxolimab in advanced cancers. TCRdb keeps only in-frame clones here, not all; method: immunoSEQ multiplex PCR. Of around 94,000 clones listed, roughly 90% are singletons. This specimen was CD4+ or CD8+ T cells sorted from blood, taken in a trial of the OX40 agonist ivuxolimab. The receptors here all came from an adult with an advanced solid tumor such as melanoma, head and neck, liver or kidney cancer.

V and J are TRBV30 and TRBJ2-1; D is perhaps TRBD1 (6 bases). V shed 4 bases and J shed 4 bases, with 14 bases lying between them. This CDR3 spans 14 amino acids. Germline V gives CDR1 GTSNPN, CDR2 SVGIG (reference sequence). Here the CDR3 reads CAWMAAGAYNEQFF. The CDR3 DNA sequence: TGTGCCTGGATGGCGGCAGGGGCTTACAATGAGCAGTTCTTC.

The chain recombines TRBV2 with TRBJ2-7; D remains unclear. Trimming shortened V by 2 bases and J by 1 base, and 9 bases separated the two germline ends. The CDR3 sequence is 14 residues long. Germline V gives CDR1 SNHLY, CDR2 FYNNEI. Written as DNA, the CDR3 is TGTGCCAGCAGTGAACCCGGGCGGTCCTACGAGCAGTACTTC. This encodes CASSEPGRSYEQYF.

V gene TRBV13 combines with J gene TRBJ1-1; D is ambiguous. Germline CDR1 PRHDT, CDR2 FYEKMQ (reference sequence). This CDR3 contains 16 residues. Trimming pared 5 bases from V and 3 bases from J, leaving 19 bases between. CDR3 in amino acids: CASSQNREGRYTEAFF. The CDR3, as DNA: TGTGCCAGCAGCCAAAACAGAGAAGGGCGATACACTGAAGCTTTCTTT.

The J gene is TRBJ2-2, the V gene TRBV13; 7 nucleotides align to TRBD2. The CDR3 spans 16 residues. Germline values: CDR1 PRHDT, CDR2 FYEKMQ (reference sequence). Germline trimming cut 0 bases from V and 6 bases from J; bases unmatched to any gene: 7. The CDR3 DNA follows: TGTGCCAGCAGCTTAGGGGCGGGAGAGGTCTCCGGGGAGCTGTTTTTT. Amino acid sequence: CASSLGAGEVSGELFF.

Only one count was recorded for this clone. The chain employs TRBV14 and TRBJ2-7, with TRBD2 as a possible D gene (5 bases). Trimming left V 2 bases short and J 4 bases short, with 6 bases between. The CDR3 runs to 12 residues. Germline CDR1 SGHDN, CDR2 FVKESK. The CDR3 protein is CASSQPGYEQYF. In DNA form, the CDR3 reads TGTGCCAGCAGCCAACCGGGATACGAGCAGTACTTC.

The chain couples TRBV7-9 to TRBJ2-5; tentative D call: TRBD2 (5 bases). Germline CDR1 reads SEHNR; CDR2 reads FQNEAQ (reference sequence). The length of the CDR3 is 11 residues. The ends were cut back, 5 bases at V and 4 bases at J, with 5 bases in the middle. CDR3: CASSSGETQYF. The CDR3 nucleotides are TGTGCCAGCAGCAGCGGAGAGACCCAGTACTTC.

This chain connects TRBV7-6 to TRBJ2-3; 10 bases agree with TRBD2. This CDR3 has 16 residues. V trimming: 5 bases; J trimming: 6 bases; junction bases outside the gene matches: 11. CDR1 and CDR2 (germline): SGHVS, FNYEAQ. In DNA, the CDR3 is TGTGCCAGCAGCAGACCCCCTAGCGGGAGTTTGGATACGCAGTATTTT. It yields the protein CASSRPPSGSLDTQYF.

This chain uses TRBV29-1 with TRBJ1-2, with TRBD1 matching over 9 bases. Germline CDR1 is SQVTM and CDR2 is ANQGSEA. J was trimmed by 2 bases and V by 4 bases; bases with no gene match: 2. There are 13 residues in the CDR3. This chain's CDR3 is CSVGTGANYGYTF. Written as DNA, the CDR3 is TGCAGCGTTGGGACAGGGGCCAACTATGGCTACACCTTC. Combining the CDR3 with reference TRBV29-1 and TRBJ1-2 gives the whole variable domain SAVISQKPSRDICQRGTSLTIQCQVDSQVTMMFWYRQQPGQSLTLIATANQGSEATYESGFVIDKFPISRPNLTFSTLTVSNMSPEDSSIYLCSVGTGANYGYTFGSGTRLTVV.

This chain links TRBV18 with TRBJ2-2; possibly TRBD2 for D (5 bases). The germline V and J ends were trimmed by 4 bases and 5 bases, with 14 bases remaining between them. The CDR3 sequence is 15 residues long. Per the germline V gene, CDR1 is KGHSH and CDR2 is LQKENI. The CDR3 nucleotides are TGTGCCAGCTCACAGAACGGAGGCGTTACCGGGGAGCTGTTTTTT. The encoded protein is CASSQNGGVTGELFF.

This clone was found a few times. The rearrangement joins TRBV29-1 to TRBJ1-2; 8 bases align to TRBD1. From germline, CDR1 is SQVTM and CDR2 ANQGSEA. V lost 7 bases to trimming and J lost 1 base; unmatched junction nucleotides: 5. The CDR3 spans 13 residues. The CDR3 region is CSAGTGDNYGYTF. CDR3 nucleotide sequence: TGCAGCGCAGGGACAGGCGATAACTATGGCTACACCTTC.

The chain has TRBV9 and TRBJ1-2; 7 positions agree with TRBD1. After removal of 3 bases from V and 7 bases from J, the junction contained 9 bases not matched to a gene. This CDR3 has 14 amino acids. CDR1 is SGDLS, CDR2 YYNGEE, per germline. The CDR3 protein is CASSGMTGTSGYTF. The CDR3 nucleotides read TGTGCCAGCAGCGGGATGACAGGGACATCTGGCTACACCTTC.

This rearrangement joins TRBV4-3 to TRBJ2-5, with 9 bases that match TRBD1. CDR3 length: 15 residues. Germline trimming cut 3 bases from V and 3 bases from J; bases unmatched to any gene: 5. Germline V gene sequence: CDR1 LGHNA, CDR2 YSLEER. For the CDR3, the DNA is TGCGCCAGCAGCCAGGGAGACAGGGGGGAAGAGACCCAGTACTTC. Translation: CASSQGDRGEETQYF.

This chain links TRBV11-2 with TRBJ1-1; 8 bases line up with TRBD1. The length of the CDR3 is 15 residues. V gave up 5 bases and J gave up 0 bases; unmatched junction bases: 5. The germline V gene has CDR1 SGHAT and CDR2 FQNNGV. The DNA of the CDR3 is TGTGCCAGCAGCATTAGGACAGGGTTGAACACTGAAGCTTTCTTT. Translation: CASSIRTGLNTEAFF.

About this clone: Different DNA sequences within this sample yield the same CDR3. This chain links TRBV6-1 with TRBJ2-1, with D perhaps TRBD1 (5 bases). Trimming pared 2 bases from V and 2 bases from J, leaving 10 bases between. This CDR3 is built from 15 residues. CDR1 and CDR2 (germline): MNHNS, SASEGT. The CDR3 DNA reads as TGTGCCAGCAGTGAATTCCAGGGAACCTACAATGAGCAGTTCTTC. Amino acids: CASSEFQGTYNEQFF.

This rearrangement joins TRBV15 to TRBJ1-2; D possibly corresponds to TRBD1 (5 bases). CDR3 size: 12 residues. Per germline, CDR1 LNHNV and CDR2 YYDKDF (reference sequence). The V gene lost 7 bases and the J gene lost 8 bases, with 14 bases spanning the gap. The CDR3 DNA sequence: TGTGCCACCACAGGGATCACGGGAGGCTACACCTTC. Residues: CATTGITGGYTF.

The J gene is TRBJ1-2, the V gene TRBV30; TRBD1 agrees at 9 bases. Germline CDR1 GTSNPN, CDR2 SVGIG (reference sequence). The CDR3 spans 15 residues. With 1 base clipped from V and 3 bases from J, the junction kept 6 bases outside the gene matches. The CDR3 protein is CAWSGWTGAHYGYTF. Here the CDR3 DNA reads TGTGCCTGGAGTGGGTGGACAGGGGCACACTATGGCTACACCTTC. The entire variable domain, with the rest obtained from reference TRBV30 and TRBJ1-2, is as follows: SQTIHQWPATLVQPVGSPLSLECTVEGTSNPNLYWYRQAAGRGLQLLFYSVGIGQISSEVPQNLSASRPQDRQFILSSKKLLLSDSGFYLCAWSGWTGAHYGYTFGSGTRLTVV.

In this sample, this clone turned up once. The rearrangement uses TRBV7-9 and TRBJ2-7; unclear D gene. Per germline, CDR1 SEHNR and CDR2 FQNEAQ (reference sequence). The CDR3 loop spans 12 amino acids. Trimming took 1 base from V and 3 from J, leaving 4 bases between them. The DNA for the CDR3 is TGTGCCAGCAGCTTAGACGTCTACGAGCAGTACTTC. Translated, it gives CASSLDVYEQYF.

The J gene is TRBJ1-2, the V gene TRBV19; 11 bases are a match to TRBD1. Losses at the gene ends were 1 base for V and 6 bases for J; bases not matched to a gene: 4. The germline CDR1 and CDR2 sequences are LNHDA and SQIVND (reference sequence). The CDR3 length is 15 residues. CDR3 residues: CASSIGTGGSDGYTF. The DNA for the CDR3 is TGTGCCAGTAGTATAGGGACAGGGGGCAGTGATGGCTACACCTTC. Complete variable domain (other parts from reference TRBV19 and TRBJ1-2): DGGITQSPKYLFRKEGQNVTLSCEQNLNHDAMYWYRQDPGQGLRLIYYSQIVNDFQKGDIAEGYSVSREKKESFPLTVTSAQKNPTAFYLCASSIGTGGSDGYTFGSGTRLTVV.

This chain connects TRBV28 to TRBJ2-7; TRBD2 might be the D (5 bases). Germline assignment: CDR1 MDHEN and CDR2 SYDVKM. V was cut by 5 bases and J by 0 bases, with 14 bases left in between. The CDR3 extends over 15 amino acids. The CDR3 spells CASSPSSYYSYEQYF. The CDR3 bases are TGTGCCAGCAGTCCTAGCTCCTATTACTCCTACGAGCAGTACTTC.

The rearrangement joins TRBV28 to TRBJ2-1, with 16 nucleotides matching TRBD2. The CDR3 runs 15 residues. In germline, CDR1 is MDHEN, CDR2 SYDVKM. V was pared by 6 bases and J by 10 bases, with 6 bases of the junction left unmatched. The CDR3 DNA reads as TGTGCCAGCAGACTCGGGACTAGCGGGAGGGAGGAGCAGTTCTTC. This gives the protein CASRLGTSGREEQFF.

The count of this clone is one. The gene calls are TRBV7-9 and TRBJ2-4; D might be TRBD2 (6 bases). CDR1 SEHNR and CDR2 FQNEAQ come from the germline V gene (reference sequence). V was cut by 2 bases and J by 4 bases, with 15 bases left in between. The CDR3 is 16 amino acids. The CDR3: CASSLTSGRKKNIQYF. The CDR3 bases are TGTGCCAGCAGCTTAACCTCAGGGAGGAAAAAAAACATTCAGTACTTC.

The chain recombines TRBV7-9 with TRBJ2-3, with D perhaps matching TRBD2 (5 bases). Germline CDR1 and CDR2: SEHNR and FQNEAQ (reference sequence). The V end lost 2 bases, the J end lost 2 bases, and 20 bases lay between the germline ends. This CDR3 has 18 amino acids. CDR3: CASSLYPDYERITDTQYF. The DNA for the CDR3 is TGTGCCAGCAGCTTATACCCCGACTACGAGCGGATCACAGATACGCAGTATTTT.

The chain uses TRBV25-1 and TRBJ2-7; 14 bases map to TRBD2. Trimming took 4 bases from V and 4 from J; bases not matched to a gene: 12. The CDR3 runs 18 residues. CDR1 is MGHDK and CDR2 is SYGVNS in the germline V gene. CDR3 coding DNA: TGTGCCAGCAGTGGAGGGGCCAGACTAGCGGGGGGGCAATACGAGCAGTACTTC. Translated: CASSGGARLAGGQYEQYF.

The V gene is TRBV9, the J gene TRBJ1-1; D not resolved. Between the trimmed V and J ends, which lost 0 bases and 4 bases, there was a span of 7 bases. This CDR3 has 13 amino acids. Germline loops: CDR1 SGDLS, CDR2 YYNGEE. CDR3 coding DNA: TGTGCCAGCAGCGTAGGGTCTGGCACTGAAGCTTTCTTT. Amino acids: CASSVGSGTEAFF.

The rearrangement uses TRBV4-3 and TRBJ2-7, with 9 nucleotides matching TRBD2. CDR1 and CDR2 from the germline V gene are LGHNA and YSLEER. Trimming cost V 8 bases and J 4 bases; bases outside gene matches: 12. The CDR3 runs to 15 residues. CDR3 DNA: TGCGCCAGCGGCCCATATAGCGGGGGAGAATACGAGCAGTACTTC. This codes for CASGPYSGGEYEQYF.

J is TRBJ1-2 and V is TRBV4-1, with D tentatively TRBD1 (6 bases). V was shortened by 4 bases and J by 6 bases, with 9 bases between the two germline ends. The V gene's germline CDR1 is MGHRA and CDR2 YSYEKL. CDR3 length: 12 amino acids. In nucleotides, the CDR3 is TGCGCCAGCAGCCCCACAGGGCATGGCTACACCTTC. Translated, it gives CASSPTGHGYTF.

In regard to this clone: An end of the junction does not agree with germline; a read error may underlie this. The chain couples TRBV2 to TRBJ1-3, with unresolved D. Germline loops: CDR1 SNHLY, CDR2 FYNNEI. This CDR3 contains 15 residues. The CDR3 DNA is TGTGCCAGCATTCGCCAGGTGGACTCTAGAAACACCATATATTTT. This gives the protein CASIRQVDSRNTIYF.